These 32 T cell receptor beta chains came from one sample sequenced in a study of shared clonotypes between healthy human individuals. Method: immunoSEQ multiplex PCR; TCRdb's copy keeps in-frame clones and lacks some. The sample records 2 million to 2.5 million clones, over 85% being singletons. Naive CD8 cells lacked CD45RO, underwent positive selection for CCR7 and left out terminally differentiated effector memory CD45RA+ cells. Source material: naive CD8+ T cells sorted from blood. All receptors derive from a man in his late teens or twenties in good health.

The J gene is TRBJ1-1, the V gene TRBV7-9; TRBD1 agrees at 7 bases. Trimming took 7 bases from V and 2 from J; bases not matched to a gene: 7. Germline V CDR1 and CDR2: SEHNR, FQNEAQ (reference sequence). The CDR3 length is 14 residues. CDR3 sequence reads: CASIHGTENTEAFF. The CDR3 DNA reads TGTGCCAGCATCCACGGGACAGAAAACACTGAAGCTTTCTTT.

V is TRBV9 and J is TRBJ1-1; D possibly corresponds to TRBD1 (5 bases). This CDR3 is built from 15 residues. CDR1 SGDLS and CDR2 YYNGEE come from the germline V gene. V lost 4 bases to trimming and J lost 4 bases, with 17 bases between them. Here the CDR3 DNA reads TGTGCCAGCAGCCCCAGTGGTCGGGGCGGCACTGAAGCTTTCTTT. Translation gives CASSPSGRGGTEAFF.

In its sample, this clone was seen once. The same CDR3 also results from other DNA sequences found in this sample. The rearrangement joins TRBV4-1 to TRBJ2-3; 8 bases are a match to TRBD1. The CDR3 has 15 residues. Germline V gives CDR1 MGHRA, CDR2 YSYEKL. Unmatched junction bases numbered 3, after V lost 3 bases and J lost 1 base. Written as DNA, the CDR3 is TGCGCCAGCAGCCAGTTACAGGGGGGCACAGATACGCAGTATTTT. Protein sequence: CASSQLQGGTDTQYF.

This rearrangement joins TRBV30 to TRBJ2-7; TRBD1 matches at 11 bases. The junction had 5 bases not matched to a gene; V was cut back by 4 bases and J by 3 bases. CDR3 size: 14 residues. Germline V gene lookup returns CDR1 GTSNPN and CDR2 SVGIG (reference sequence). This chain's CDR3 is CAWIGGQGGYEQYF. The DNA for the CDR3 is TGTGCCTGGATTGGGGGACAGGGGGGCTACGAGCAGTACTTC.

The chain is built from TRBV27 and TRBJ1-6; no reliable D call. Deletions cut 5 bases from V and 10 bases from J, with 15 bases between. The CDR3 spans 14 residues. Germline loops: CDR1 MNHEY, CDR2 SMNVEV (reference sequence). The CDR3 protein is CASSLQPSGSPLHF. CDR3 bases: TGTGCCAGCAGTCTACAGCCTTCGGGGTCACCCCTCCACTTT.

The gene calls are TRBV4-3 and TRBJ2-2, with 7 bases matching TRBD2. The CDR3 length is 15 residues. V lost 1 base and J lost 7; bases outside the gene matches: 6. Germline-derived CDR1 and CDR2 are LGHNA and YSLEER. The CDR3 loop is CASSQGAGEVGELFF. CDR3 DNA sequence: TGCGCCAGCAGCCAAGGTGCGGGAGAGGTCGGGGAGCTGTTTTTT.

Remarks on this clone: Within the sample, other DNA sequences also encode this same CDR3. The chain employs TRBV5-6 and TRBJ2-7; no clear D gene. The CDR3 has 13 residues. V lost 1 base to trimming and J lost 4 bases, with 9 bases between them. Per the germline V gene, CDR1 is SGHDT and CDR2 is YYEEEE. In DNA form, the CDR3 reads TGTGCCAGCAGCTTGTGGGATAGTTACGAGCAGTACTTC. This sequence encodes CASSLWDSYEQYF.

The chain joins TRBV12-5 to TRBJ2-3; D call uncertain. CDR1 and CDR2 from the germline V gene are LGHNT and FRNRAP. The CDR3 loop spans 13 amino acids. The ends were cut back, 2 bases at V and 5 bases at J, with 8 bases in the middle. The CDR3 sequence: CASGLPSGDTQYF. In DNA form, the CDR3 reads TGTGCTAGTGGTTTGCCTTCGGGAGATACGCAGTATTTT.

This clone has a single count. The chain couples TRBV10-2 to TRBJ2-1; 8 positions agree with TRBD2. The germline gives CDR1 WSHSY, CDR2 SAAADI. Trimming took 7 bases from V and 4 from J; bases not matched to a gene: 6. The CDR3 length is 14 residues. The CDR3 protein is CASTLGGDYNEQFF. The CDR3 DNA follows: TGCGCCAGCACCCTCGGGGGGGATTACAATGAGCAGTTCTTC.

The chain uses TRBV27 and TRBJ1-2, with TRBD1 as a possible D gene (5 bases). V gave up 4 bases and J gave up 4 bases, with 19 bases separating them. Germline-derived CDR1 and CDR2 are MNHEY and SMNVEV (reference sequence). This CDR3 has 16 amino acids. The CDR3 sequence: CASSSEPWGKLYGYTF. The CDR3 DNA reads TGTGCCAGCAGTTCGGAGCCCTGGGGCAAGCTCTATGGCTACACCTTC.

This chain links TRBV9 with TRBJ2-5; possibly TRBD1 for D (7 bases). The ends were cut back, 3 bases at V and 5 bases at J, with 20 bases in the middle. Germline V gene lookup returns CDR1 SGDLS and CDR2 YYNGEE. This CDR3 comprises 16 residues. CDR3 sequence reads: CASSEGGGAPGETQYF. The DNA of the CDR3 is TGTGCCAGCAGCGAAGGAGGGGGCGCCCCGGGGGAGACCCAGTACTTC.

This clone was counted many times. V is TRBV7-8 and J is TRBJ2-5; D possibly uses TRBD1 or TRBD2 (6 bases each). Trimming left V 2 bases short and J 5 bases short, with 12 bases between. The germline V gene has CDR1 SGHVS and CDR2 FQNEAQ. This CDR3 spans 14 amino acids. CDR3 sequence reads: CASSLWGASETQYF. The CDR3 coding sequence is TGTGCCAGCAGCTTATGGGGGGCTTCGGAGACCCAGTACTTC.

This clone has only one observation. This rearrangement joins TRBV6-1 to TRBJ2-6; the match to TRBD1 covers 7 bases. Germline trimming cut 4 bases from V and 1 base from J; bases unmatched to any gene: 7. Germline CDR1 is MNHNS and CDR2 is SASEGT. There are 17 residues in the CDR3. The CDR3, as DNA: TGTGCCAGCAGTGTGACAGGGCCACCTTCTGGGGCCAACGTCCTGACTTTC. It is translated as CASSVTGPPSGANVLTF.

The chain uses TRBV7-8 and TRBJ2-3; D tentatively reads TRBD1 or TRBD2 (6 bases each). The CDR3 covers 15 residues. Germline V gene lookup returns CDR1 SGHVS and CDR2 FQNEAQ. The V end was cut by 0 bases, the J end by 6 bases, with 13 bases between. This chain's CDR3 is CASSLAWTGADTQYF. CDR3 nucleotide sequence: TGTGCCAGCAGCTTAGCCTGGACGGGGGCCGATACGCAGTATTTT.

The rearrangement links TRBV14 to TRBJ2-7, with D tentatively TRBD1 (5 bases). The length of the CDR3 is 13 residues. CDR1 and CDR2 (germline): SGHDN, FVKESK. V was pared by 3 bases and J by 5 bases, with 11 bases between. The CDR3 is CASSQQGSNEQYF. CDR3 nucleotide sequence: TGTGCCAGCAGCCAGCAGGGTTCTAACGAGCAGTACTTC.

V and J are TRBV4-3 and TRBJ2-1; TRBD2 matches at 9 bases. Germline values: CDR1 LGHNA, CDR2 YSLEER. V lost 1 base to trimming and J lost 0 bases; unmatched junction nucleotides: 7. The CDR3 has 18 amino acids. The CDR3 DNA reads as TGCGCCAGCAGCCAAGTTTTAGGGCGGGAGGGCTCCTACAATGAGCAGTTCTTC. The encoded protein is CASSQVLGREGSYNEQFF.

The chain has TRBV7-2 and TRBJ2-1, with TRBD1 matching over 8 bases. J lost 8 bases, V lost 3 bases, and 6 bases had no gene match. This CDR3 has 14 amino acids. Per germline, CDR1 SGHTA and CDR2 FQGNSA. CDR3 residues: CASSFRDRGHEQFF. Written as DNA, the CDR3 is TGTGCCAGCAGCTTTCGAGACAGGGGCCATGAGCAGTTCTTC.

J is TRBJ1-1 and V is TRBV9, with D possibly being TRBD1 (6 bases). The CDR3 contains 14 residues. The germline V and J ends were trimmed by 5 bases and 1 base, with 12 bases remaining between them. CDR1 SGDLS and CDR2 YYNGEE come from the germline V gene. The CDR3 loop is CASSADSQNTEAFF. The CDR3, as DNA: TGTGCCAGCAGTGCGGACAGCCAGAACACTGAAGCTTTCTTT. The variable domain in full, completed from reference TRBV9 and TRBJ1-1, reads DSGVTQTPKHLITATGQRVTLRCSPRSGDLSVYWYQQSLDQGLQFLIQYYNGEERAKGNILERFSAQQFPDLHSELNLSSLELGDSALYFCASSADSQNTEAFFGQGTRLTVV.

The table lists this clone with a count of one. This CDR3 reads CASSPRAMVPNYYEQYF. The CDR3, as DNA: TGTGCCAGCAGCCCCCGGGCGATGGTACCAAATTACTACGAGCAGTACTTC. The V and J genes are TRBV7-9 and TRBJ2-7; no clear D gene. The length of the CDR3 is 17 residues. Trimming removed 5 bases at V and 3 bases at J, with 23 bases between. CDR1 is SEHNR, CDR2 FQNEAQ, per germline (reference sequence).

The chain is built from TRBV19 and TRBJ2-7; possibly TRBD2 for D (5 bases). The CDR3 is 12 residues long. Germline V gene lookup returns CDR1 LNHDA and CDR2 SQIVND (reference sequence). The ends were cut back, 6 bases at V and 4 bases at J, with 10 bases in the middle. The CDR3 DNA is TGTGCCAGTAGCCCTGACTATTACGAGCAGTACTTC. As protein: CASSPDYYEQYF.

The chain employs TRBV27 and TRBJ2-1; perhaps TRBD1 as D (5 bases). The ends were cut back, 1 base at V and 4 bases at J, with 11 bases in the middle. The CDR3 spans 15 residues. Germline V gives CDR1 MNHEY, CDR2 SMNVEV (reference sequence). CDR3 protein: CASSLFSRAYNEQFF. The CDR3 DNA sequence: TGTGCCAGCAGTTTATTCAGCAGGGCTTACAATGAGCAGTTCTTC.

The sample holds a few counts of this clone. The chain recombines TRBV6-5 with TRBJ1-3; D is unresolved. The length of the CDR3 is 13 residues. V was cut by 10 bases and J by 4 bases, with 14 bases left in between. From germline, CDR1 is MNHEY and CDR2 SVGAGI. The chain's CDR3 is CATSVGFGNTIYF. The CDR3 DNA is TGTGCCACCTCCGTCGGGTTCGGAAACACCATATATTTT.

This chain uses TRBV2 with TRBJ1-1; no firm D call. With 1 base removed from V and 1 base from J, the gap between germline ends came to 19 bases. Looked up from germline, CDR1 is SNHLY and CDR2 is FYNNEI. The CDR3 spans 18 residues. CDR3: CASSEERGKGVGNTEAFF. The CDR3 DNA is TGTGCCAGCAGTGAAGAACGAGGGAAAGGTGTTGGGAACACTGAAGCTTTCTTT.

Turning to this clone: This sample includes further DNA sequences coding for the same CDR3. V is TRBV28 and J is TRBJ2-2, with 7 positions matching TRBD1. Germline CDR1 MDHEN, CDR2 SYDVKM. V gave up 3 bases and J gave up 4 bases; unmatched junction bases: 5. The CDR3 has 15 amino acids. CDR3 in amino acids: CASSFRGQRTGELFF. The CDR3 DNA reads TGTGCCAGCAGTTTTAGGGGGCAGCGCACCGGGGAGCTGTTTTTT.

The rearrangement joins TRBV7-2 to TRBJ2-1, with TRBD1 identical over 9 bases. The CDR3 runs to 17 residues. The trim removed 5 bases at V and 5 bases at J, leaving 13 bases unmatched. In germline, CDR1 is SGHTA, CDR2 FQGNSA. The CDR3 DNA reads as TGTGCCAGCAGCCTCAGACAGGGGGTTACAACACACAATGAGCAGTTCTTC. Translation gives CASSLRQGVTTHNEQFF.

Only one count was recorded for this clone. The CDR3 loop is CASSQGGHEQYF. The CDR3 coding sequence is TGCGCCAGCAGCCAAGGGGGCCACGAGCAGTACTTC. V and J are TRBV4-3 and TRBJ2-7; TRBD1 might be the D (5 bases). Germline lookup yields CDR1 LGHNA and CDR2 YSLEER. Trimming removed 1 base at V and 5 bases at J, with 6 bases between. This CDR3 comprises 12 residues.

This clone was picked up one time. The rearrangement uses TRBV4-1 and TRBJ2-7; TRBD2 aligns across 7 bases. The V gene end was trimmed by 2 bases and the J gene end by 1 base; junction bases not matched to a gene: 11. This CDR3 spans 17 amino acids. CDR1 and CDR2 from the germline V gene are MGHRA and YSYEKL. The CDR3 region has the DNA TGCGCCAGCAGCCAATCCGTCGCGGGGGTGATATCCTACGAGCAGTACTTC. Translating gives CASSQSVAGVISYEQYF.

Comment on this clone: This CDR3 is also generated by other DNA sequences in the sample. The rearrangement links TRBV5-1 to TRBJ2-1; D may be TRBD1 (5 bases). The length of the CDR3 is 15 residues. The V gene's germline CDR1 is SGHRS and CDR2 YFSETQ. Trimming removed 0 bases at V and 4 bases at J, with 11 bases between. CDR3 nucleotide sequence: TGCGCCAGCAGCTTGGTGGCAGGGCAATACAATGAGCAGTTCTTC. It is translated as CASSLVAGQYNEQFF.

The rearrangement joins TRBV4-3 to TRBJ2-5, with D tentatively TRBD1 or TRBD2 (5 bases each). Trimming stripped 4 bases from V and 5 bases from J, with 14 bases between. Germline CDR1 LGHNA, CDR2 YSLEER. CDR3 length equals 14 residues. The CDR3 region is CASSPLGARETQYF. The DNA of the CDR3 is TGCGCCAGCAGCCCCCTCGGGGCTAGGGAGACCCAGTACTTC.

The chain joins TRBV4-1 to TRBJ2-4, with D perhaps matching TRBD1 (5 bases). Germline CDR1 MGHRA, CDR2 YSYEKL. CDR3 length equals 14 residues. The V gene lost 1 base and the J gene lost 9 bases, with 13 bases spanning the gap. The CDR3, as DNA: TGCGCCAGCAGCCAAGTTACAGGCCATTTCATTCAGTACTTC. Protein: CASSQVTGHFIQYF.

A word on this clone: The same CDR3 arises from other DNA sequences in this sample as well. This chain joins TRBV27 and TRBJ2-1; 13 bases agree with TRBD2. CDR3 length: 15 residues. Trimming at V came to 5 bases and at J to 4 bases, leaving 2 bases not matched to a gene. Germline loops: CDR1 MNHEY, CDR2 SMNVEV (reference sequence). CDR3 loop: CASSPGLAGYNEQFF. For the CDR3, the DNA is TGTGCCAGCAGTCCGGGACTAGCGGGGTACAATGAGCAGTTCTTC.

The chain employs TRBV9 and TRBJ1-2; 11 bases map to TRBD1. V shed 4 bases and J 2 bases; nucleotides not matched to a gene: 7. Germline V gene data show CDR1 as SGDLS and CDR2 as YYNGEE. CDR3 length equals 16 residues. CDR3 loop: CASSSPRTGGNYGYTF. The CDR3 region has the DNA TGTGCCAGCAGCTCTCCTAGGACAGGGGGCAACTATGGCTACACCTTC.